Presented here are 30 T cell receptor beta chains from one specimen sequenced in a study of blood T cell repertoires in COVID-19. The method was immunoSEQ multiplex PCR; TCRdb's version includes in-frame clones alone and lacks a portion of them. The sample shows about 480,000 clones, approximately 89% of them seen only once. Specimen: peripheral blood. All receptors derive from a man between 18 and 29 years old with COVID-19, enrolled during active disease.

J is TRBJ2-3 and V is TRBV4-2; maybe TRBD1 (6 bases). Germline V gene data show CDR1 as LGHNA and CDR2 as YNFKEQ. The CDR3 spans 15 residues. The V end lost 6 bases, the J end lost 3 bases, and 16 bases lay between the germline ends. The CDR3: CASRSRKGETDTQYF. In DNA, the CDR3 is TGTGCCAGCAGATCAAGAAAGGGGGAAACAGATACGCAGTATTTT.

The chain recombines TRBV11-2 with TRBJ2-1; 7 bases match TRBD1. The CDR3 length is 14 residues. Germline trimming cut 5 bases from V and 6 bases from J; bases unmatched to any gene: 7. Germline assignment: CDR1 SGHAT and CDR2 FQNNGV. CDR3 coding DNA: TGTGCCAGCAGCCGGTGGACAGGAGTCAATGAGCAGTTCTTC. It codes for CASSRWTGVNEQFF.

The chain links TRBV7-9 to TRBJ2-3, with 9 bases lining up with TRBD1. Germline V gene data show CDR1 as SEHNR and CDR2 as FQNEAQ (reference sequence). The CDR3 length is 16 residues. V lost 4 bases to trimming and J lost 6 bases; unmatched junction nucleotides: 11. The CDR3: CASSWGQGPLSDTQYF. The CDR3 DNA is TGTGCCAGCAGCTGGGGACAGGGACCACTCTCGGATACGCAGTATTTT.

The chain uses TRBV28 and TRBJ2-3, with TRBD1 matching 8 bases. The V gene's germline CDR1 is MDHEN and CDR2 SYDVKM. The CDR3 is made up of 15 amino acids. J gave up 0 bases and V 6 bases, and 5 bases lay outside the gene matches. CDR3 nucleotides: TGTGCCAGCAGGCCGGGACAGGTCAGCACAGATACGCAGTATTTT. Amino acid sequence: CASRPGQVSTDTQYF.

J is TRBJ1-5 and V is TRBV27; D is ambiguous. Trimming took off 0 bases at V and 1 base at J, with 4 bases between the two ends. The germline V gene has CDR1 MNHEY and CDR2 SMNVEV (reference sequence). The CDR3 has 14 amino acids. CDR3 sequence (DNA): TGTGCCAGCAGTTTATCTCAGAGCAATCAGCCCCAGCATTTT. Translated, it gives CASSLSQSNQPQHF.

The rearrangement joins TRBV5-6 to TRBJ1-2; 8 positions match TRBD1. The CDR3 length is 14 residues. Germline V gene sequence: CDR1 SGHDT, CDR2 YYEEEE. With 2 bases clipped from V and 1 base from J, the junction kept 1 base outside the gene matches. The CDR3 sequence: CASSLDRGNYGYTF. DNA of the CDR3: TGTGCCAGCAGCTTAGACAGGGGTAACTATGGCTACACCTTC.

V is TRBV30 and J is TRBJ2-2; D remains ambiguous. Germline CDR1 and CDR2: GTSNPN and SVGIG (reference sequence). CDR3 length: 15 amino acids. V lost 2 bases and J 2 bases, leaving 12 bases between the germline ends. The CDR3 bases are TGTGCCTGGAGTCGATCTGAGCTCAACACCGGGGAGCTGTTTTTT. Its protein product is CAWSRSELNTGELFF.

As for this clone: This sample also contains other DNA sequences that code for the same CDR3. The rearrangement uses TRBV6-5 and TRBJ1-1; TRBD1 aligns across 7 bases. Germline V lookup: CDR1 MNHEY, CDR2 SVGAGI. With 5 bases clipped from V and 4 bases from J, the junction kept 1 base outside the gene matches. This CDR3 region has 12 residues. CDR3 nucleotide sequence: TGTGCCAGCAGTCGACAGGGCACTGAAGCTTTCTTT. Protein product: CASSRQGTEAFF.

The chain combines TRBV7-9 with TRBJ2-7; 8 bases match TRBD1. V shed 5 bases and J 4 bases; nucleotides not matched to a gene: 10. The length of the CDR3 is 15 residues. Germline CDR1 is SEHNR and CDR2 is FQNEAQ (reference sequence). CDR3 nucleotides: TGTGCCAGCAGCCCCGGACAGGGTAACAAGTACGAGCAGTACTTC. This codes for CASSPGQGNKYEQYF.

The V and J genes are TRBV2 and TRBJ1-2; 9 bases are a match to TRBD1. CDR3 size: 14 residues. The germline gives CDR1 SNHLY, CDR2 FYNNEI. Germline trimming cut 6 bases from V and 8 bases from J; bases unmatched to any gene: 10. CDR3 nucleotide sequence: TGTGCCAGCAGGAAGGGACAGGGAAGTGGCGGCTACACCTTC. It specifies CASRKGQGSGGYTF.

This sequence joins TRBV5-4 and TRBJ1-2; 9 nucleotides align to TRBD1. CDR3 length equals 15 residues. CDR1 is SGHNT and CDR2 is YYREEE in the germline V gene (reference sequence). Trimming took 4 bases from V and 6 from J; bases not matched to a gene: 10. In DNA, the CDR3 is TGTGCCAGCAGCACGTCCGGGACAGGGTTACATGGCTACACCTTC. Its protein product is CASSTSGTGLHGYTF.

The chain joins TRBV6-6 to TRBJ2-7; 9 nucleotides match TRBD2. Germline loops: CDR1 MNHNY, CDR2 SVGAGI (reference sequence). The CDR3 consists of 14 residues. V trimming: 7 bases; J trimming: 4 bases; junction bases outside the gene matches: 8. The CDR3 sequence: CASKHLAGFYEQYF. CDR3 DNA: TGTGCCAGCAAGCACCTAGCGGGGTTTTACGAGCAGTACTTC.

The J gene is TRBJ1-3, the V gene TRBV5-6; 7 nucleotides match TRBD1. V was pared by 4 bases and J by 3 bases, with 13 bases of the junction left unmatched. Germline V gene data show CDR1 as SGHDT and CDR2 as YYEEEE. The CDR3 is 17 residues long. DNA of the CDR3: TGTGCCAGCAGCCCAGCGGCCGGGACAGCTTATGGAAACACCATATATTTT. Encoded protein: CASSPAAGTAYGNTIYF.

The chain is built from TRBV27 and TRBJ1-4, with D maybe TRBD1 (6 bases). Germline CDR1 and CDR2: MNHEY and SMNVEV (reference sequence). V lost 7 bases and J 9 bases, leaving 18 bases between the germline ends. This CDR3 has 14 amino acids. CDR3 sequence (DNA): TGTGCCAGCAAAGGTGACAGGACCCCCCAAAAACTGTTTTTT. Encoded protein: CASKGDRTPQKLFF.

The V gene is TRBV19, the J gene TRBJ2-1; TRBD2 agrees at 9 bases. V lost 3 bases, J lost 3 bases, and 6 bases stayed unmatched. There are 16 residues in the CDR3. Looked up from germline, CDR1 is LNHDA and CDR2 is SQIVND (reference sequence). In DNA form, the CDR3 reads TGTGCCAGTAGTATCTCTGCGGGGGGGGGCTACAATGAGCAGTTCTTC. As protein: CASSISAGGGYNEQFF.

CDR3 nucleotide sequence: TGTGCCAGCTCCGTCGGTCCGGAGACCCAGTACTTC. As protein: CASSVGPETQYF. The chain couples TRBV18 to TRBJ2-5, with D hard to call. Trimming left V 6 bases short and J 5 bases short, with 10 bases between. This CDR3 contains 12 residues. CDR1 KGHSH and CDR2 LQKENI come from the germline V gene.

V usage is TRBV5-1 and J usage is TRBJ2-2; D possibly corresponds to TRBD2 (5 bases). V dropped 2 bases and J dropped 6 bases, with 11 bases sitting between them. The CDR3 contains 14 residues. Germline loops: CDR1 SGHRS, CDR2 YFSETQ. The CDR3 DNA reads TGCGCCAGCAGCTTCGGGGTGGGCGCCGGGGAGCTGTTTTTT. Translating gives CASSFGVGAGELFF.

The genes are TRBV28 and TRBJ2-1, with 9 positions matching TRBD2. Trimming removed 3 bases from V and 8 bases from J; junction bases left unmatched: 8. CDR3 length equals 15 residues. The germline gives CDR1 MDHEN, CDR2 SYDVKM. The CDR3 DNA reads TGTGCCAGCAGTTTGTGGCTAGCGGGAATCGATGAGCAGTTCTTC. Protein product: CASSLWLAGIDEQFF.

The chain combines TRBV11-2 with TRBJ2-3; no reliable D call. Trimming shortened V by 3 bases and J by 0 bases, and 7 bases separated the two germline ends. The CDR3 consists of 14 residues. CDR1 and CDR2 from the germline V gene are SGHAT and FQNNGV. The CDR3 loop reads CASSLTYSTDTQYF. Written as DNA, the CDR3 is TGTGCCAGCAGCTTGACATACAGCACAGATACGCAGTATTTT.

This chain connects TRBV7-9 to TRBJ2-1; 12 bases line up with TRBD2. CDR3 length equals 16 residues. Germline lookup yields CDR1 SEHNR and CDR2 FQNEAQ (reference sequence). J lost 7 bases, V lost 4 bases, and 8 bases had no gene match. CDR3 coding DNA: TGTGCCAGCAGCTCCCGGACTAGCGGGGTGGGGAATGAGCAGTTCTTC. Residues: CASSSRTSGVGNEQFF.

Written as DNA, the CDR3 is TGTGCCAGCAGTTACTTGGAGCACACCGGGGAGCTGTTTTTT. This sequence encodes CASSYLEHTGELFF. The chain couples TRBV6-5 to TRBJ2-2, with no clear D. The CDR3 sequence is 14 residues long. CDR1 and CDR2 from the germline V gene are MNHEY and SVGAGI. V was shortened by 1 base and J by 3 bases, with 6 bases between the two germline ends.

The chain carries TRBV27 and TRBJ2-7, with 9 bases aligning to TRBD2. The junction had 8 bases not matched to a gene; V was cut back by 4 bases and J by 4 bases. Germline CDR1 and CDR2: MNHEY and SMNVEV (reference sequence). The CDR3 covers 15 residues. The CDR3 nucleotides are TGTGCCAGCAGTTCCTCCGGGCTAGCGGGGTACGAGCAGTACTTC. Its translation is CASSSSGLAGYEQYF.

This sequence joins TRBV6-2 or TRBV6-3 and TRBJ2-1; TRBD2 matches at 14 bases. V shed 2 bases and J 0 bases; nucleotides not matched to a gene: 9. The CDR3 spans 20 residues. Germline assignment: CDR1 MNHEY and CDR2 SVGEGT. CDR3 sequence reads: CASSYGMGLAGAISYNEQFF. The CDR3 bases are TGTGCCAGCAGTTACGGTATGGGACTAGCGGGAGCTATCTCCTACAATGAGCAGTTCTTC.

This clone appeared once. CDR3 region: CASRPTGALETQYF. DNA for the CDR3: TGTGCCAGCAGGCCAACGGGAGCGTTAGAGACCCAGTACTTC. V and J are TRBV5-8 and TRBJ2-5; D might be TRBD2 (6 bases). This CDR3 region has 14 residues. Per germline, CDR1 SGHTS and CDR2 YDEGEE. V was shortened by 5 bases and J by 4 bases, with 15 bases between the two germline ends.

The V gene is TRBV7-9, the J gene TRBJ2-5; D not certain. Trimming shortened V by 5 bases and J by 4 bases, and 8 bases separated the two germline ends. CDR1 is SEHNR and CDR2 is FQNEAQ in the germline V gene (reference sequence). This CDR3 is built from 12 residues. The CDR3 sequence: CASSPVGETQYF. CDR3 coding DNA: TGTGCCAGCAGCCCCGTCGGAGAGACCCAGTACTTC.

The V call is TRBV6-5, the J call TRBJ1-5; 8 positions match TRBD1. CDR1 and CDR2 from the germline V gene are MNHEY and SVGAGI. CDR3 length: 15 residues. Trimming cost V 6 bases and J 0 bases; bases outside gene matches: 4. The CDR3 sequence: CASRQTGVSNQPQHF. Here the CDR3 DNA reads TGTGCCAGCAGACAGACAGGGGTTAGCAATCAGCCCCAGCATTTT.

The CDR3 reads CASRTGSSNQPQHF. The CDR3 nucleotides read TGTGCCAGCAGAACAGGTTCTAGCAATCAGCCCCAGCATTTT. This sequence joins TRBV28 and TRBJ1-5; weak D call: TRBD1 (5 bases). There are 14 residues in the CDR3. Germline CDR1 is MDHEN and CDR2 is SYDVKM. V dropped 6 bases and J dropped 0 bases, with 9 bases sitting between them.

For the CDR3, the DNA is TGTGCCAGCAGCCCTGGACTAGCTTTAATGGAGACCCAGTACTTC. It encodes CASSPGLALMETQYF. The chain joins TRBV5-4 to TRBJ2-5, with 8 bases fitting TRBD2. Germline V CDR1 and CDR2: SGHNT, YYREEE (reference sequence). Trimming at V came to 4 bases and at J to 5 bases, leaving 10 bases not matched to a gene. The CDR3 covers 15 residues.

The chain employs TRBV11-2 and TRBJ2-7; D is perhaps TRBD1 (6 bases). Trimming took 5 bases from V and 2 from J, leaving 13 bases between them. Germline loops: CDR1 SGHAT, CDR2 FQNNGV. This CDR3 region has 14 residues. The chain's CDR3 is CASSINRDTYEQYF. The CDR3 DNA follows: TGTGCCAGCAGCATAAACAGGGACACCTACGAGCAGTACTTC.

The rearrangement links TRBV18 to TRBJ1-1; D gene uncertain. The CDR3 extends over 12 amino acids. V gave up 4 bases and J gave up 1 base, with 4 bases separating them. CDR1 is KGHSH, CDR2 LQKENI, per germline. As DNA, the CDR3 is TGTGCCAGCTCACTACAGAACACTGAAGCTTTCTTT. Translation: CASSLQNTEAFF. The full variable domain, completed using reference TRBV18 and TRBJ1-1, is NAGVMQNPRHLVRRRGQEARLRCSPMKGHSHVYWYRQLPEEGLKFMVYLQKENIIDESGMPKERFSAEFPKEGPSILRIQQVVRGDSAAYFCASSLQNTEAFFGQGTRLTVV.